The T cell receptor (beta chain) described here comes from a study of sequential checkpoint blockade in melanoma. Study summary: Arm A got nivolumab then ipilimumab; arm B the reverse, 1:1.

Sequencing was performed with immunoSEQ multiplex PCR; in TCRdb, only in-frame clones are kept and a portion is missing. In the table there are about 18,000 clones, 60% to 80% of which are singletons. The CDR3 consists of 12 residues. V was trimmed by 1 base and J by 7 bases, leaving 7 bases between them. CDR1 is SEHNR and CDR2 is FQNEAQ in the germline V gene (reference sequence). Treatment specified: randomized to nivolumab then ipilimumab (arm A) or the reverse (arm B). No patient had prior DNA-damaging chemotherapy. From thawed PBMCs, live CD3+CD8+ cells negative for CD19 and CD56 were sorted. The origin of this receptor is a human donor with melanoma. The gene calls are TRBV7-9 and TRBJ1-1; D not resolved. The sample in question was CD8+ T cells sorted from blood (inferred from file names), obtained from a patient given nivolumab and ipilimumab in sequence. The CDR3, as DNA: TGTGCCAGCAGCTTAGAAGGCGGTGAAGCTTTCTTT. It translates to CASSLEGGEAFF.